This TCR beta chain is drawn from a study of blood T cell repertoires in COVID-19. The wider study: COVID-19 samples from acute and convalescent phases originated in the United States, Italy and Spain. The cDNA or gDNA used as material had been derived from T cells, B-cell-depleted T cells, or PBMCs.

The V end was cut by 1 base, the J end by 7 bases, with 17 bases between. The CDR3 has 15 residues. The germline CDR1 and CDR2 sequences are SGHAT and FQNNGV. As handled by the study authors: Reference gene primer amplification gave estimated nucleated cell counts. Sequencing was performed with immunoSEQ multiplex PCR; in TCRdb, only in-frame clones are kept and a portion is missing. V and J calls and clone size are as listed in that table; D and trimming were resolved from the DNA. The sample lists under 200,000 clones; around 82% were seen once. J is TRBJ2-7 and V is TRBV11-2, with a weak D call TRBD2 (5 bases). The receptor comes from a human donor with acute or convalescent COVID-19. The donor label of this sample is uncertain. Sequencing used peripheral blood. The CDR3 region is CASSLAGRTTGEQYF. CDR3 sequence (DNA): TGTGCCAGCAGCTTAGCTGGGAGAACCACGGGGGAGCAGTACTTC.